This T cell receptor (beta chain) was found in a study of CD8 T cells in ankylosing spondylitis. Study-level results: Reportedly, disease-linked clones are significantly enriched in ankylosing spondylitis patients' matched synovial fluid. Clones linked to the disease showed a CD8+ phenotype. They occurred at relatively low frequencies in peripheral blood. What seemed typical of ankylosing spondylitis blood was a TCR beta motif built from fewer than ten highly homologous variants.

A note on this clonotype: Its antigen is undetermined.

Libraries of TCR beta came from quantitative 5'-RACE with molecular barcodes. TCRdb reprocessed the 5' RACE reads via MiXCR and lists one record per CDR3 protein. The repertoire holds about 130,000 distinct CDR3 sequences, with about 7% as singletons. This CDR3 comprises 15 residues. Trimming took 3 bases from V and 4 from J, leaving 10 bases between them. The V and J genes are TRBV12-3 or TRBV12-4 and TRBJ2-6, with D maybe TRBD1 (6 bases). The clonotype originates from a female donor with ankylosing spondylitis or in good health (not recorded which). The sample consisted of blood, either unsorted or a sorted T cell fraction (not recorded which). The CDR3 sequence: CASSFTGPGANVLTF. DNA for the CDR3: TGTGCCAGCAGTTTTACAGGGCCCGGGGCCAACGTCCTGACTTTC.